This passage covers 29 T cell receptor beta chains from one sample sequenced in a study of blood T cells in healthy people across ages. Together with a sample-barcoded 5' primer, a J-beta primer mix was included in a second PCR lasting about 7 to 11 cycles. Using its own MiXCR run on the 5' RACE reads, TCRdb lists one record per CDR3 protein. The table shows about 770,000 distinct CDR3 sequences, with 40% to 50% occurring only once. Specimen: blood. The source of these receptors is a man in his sixties in good health.

The chain links TRBV5-1 to TRBJ1-2; no reliable D call. The CDR3 is made up of 13 amino acids. Germline CDR1 and CDR2: SGHRS and YFSETQ. Trimming removed 5 bases from V and 6 bases from J, with 14 bases in between. DNA of the CDR3: TGCGCCAGCAGAGAAGCGGTGGGAGATGGCTACACCTTC. Protein product: CASREAVGDGYTF. Using reference TRBV5-1 and TRBJ1-2 for the parts outside the CDR3, the full variable domain is KAGVTQTPRYLIKTRGQQVTLSCSPISGHRSVSWYQQTPGQGLQFLFEYFSETQRNKGNFPGRFSGRQFSNSRSEMNVSTLELGDSALYLCASREAVGDGYTFGSGTRLTVV.

This clonotype appeared a few times. CDR3 loop: CSANRDTTNTGELFF. The DNA for the CDR3 is TGCAGTGCAAACAGGGACACAACGAACACCGGGGAGCTGTTTTTT. The rearrangement joins TRBV20-1 to TRBJ2-2, with D perhaps TRBD1 (6 bases). The CDR3 sequence is 15 residues long. V dropped 6 bases and J dropped 0 bases, with 14 bases sitting between them. Germline V gives CDR1 DFQATT, CDR2 SNEGSKA (reference sequence).

This clonotype has more than one count but fewer than ten. This rearrangement joins TRBV12-3 or TRBV12-4 to TRBJ1-2; D unclear. Trimming pared 2 bases from V and 0 bases from J, leaving 13 bases between. This CDR3 comprises 16 residues. The CDR3 here is CASSLSMTTSNYGYTF. The DNA of the CDR3 is TGTGCCAGCAGTTTATCTATGACGACCTCTAACTATGGCTACACCTTC.

The chain combines TRBV7-2 with TRBJ1-4; tentative D call: TRBD1 (6 bases). With 1 base removed from V and 8 bases from J, the gap between germline ends came to 11 bases. In germline, CDR1 is SGHTA, CDR2 FQGNSA. The CDR3 runs 14 residues. In DNA, the CDR3 is TGTGCCAGCAGCTTAGGGGGGGGCTACGAAAAACTGTTTTTT. Encoded protein: CASSLGGGYEKLFF.

This clonotype was detected only a few times. The chain links TRBV7-2 to TRBJ1-2; a weak D match, TRBD1 (5 bases). The CDR3 covers 14 residues. V lost 5 bases and J lost 9, with 19 bases in between. The germline V gene encodes CDR1 SGHTA and CDR2 FQGNSA. The CDR3: CASSTGTAAKSYTF. In nucleotides, the CDR3 is TGTGCCAGCAGCACTGGGACGGCTGCTAAAAGCTACACCTTC.

V is TRBV20-1 and J is TRBJ1-2; D gene ambiguous. The V and J ends lost 1 base and 1 base respectively, with 4 bases between them. The germline CDR1 and CDR2 sequences are DFQATT and SNEGSKA (reference sequence). The CDR3 contains 12 residues. The CDR3 nucleotides are TGCAGTGCTAGAGCGAGTAACTATGGCTACACCTTC. As protein: CSARASNYGYTF.

J is TRBJ2-5 and V is TRBV7-9, with TRBD1 matching 7 bases. TRBJ2-7 explains the end of the DNA better; the J call may be wrong. The CDR3 runs 14 residues. CDR1 SEHNR and CDR2 FQNEAQ come from the germline V gene (reference sequence). CDR3 sequence reads: CASSGTAVDYEQYF. CDR3 DNA sequence: TGTGCCAGCAGCGGGACAGCGGTCGACTACGAGCAGTACTTC.

The rearrangement links TRBV14 to TRBJ2-4; D may be TRBD1 (5 bases). Gene TRBJ2-7 matches the end of the DNA better, so the J call may be wrong. The CDR3 extends over 13 amino acids. Germline CDR1 is SGHDN and CDR2 is FVKESK. The CDR3 region is CASRAAGIYEQYF. CDR3 in DNA: TGTGCCAGCAGGGCGGCAGGGATCTACGAGCAGTACTTC.

J is TRBJ2-7 and V is TRBV12-3 or TRBV12-4; the match to TRBD2 covers 13 bases. V was clipped by 8 bases and J by 4 bases; unmatched bases: 5. The length of the CDR3 is 14 residues. The CDR3 loop is CASGGLAGRYEQYF. In DNA, the CDR3 is TGTGCCAGCGGGGGACTAGCGGGGAGGTACGAGCAGTACTTC.

The V gene is TRBV6-1, the J gene TRBJ1-5, with a weak D call TRBD1 (6 bases). The CDR3 runs 14 residues. Deletions cut 6 bases from V and 4 bases from J, with 13 bases between. Germline V gives CDR1 MNHNS, CDR2 SASEGT. Here the CDR3 reads CASRLDRANQPQHF. The CDR3 DNA follows: TGTGCCAGCAGGCTGGACAGAGCAAATCAGCCCCAGCATTTT.

V gene TRBV29-1 combines with J gene TRBJ2-1; 7 nucleotides match TRBD1. J gave up 9 bases and V 6 bases, and 8 bases lay outside the gene matches. The CDR3 has 12 amino acids. The germline V gene encodes CDR1 SQVTM and CDR2 ANQGSEA. DNA for the CDR3: TGCAGCGTGAGGACAGGCAGCGTTGAGCAGTTCTTC. This gives the protein CSVRTGSVEQFF.

The V call is TRBV21-1, the J call TRBJ2-1; TRBD2, the table's D call, was not compared with the DNA. TRBV21-1 counts as a pseudogene. The CDR3 loop spans 16 amino acids. CDR3 loop: CASSRRDFSSYNEQFF. As DNA, the CDR3 is TGTGCCAGCAGCCGACGGGACTTCAGCTCCTACAATGAGCAGTTCTTC.

The genes are TRBV7-2 and TRBJ2-4; no clear D. The DNA matches TRBJ2-7 better at its end, which makes the J call doubtful. This CDR3 spans 14 amino acids. CDR1 is SGHTA and CDR2 is FQGNSA in the germline V gene. DNA for the CDR3: TGTGCCAGCAGCTTAGTGGGGTCTCTCAACGAGCAGTACTTC. Its protein product is CASSLVGSLNEQYF.

This clonotype came up a few times. The chain links TRBV20-1 to TRBJ2-5; D is possibly TRBD2 (6 bases). V lost 0 bases, J lost 4 bases, and 15 bases lay in between. Germline CDR1 DFQATT, CDR2 SNEGSKA (reference sequence). The CDR3 has 15 amino acids. The CDR3 reads CSAREGGVRGETQYF. DNA for the CDR3: TGCAGTGCTAGAGAGGGCGGGGTTCGGGGAGAGACCCAGTACTTC.

This rearrangement joins TRBV12-3 or TRBV12-4 to TRBJ2-7, with D unresolved. The germline V and J ends were trimmed by 5 bases and 4 bases, with 18 bases remaining between them. The CDR3 is made up of 15 amino acids. The CDR3 bases are TGTGCCAGCAGTCCCACGGGCCCACCCGCATACGAGCAGTACTTC. This gives the protein CASSPTGPPAYEQYF.

The chain combines TRBV4-3 with TRBJ2-3, with TRBD2 identical over 10 bases. The CDR3 is made up of 14 amino acids. The V segment lost 1 base and the J segment 11 bases; nucleotides outside the gene matches: 6. The germline V gene encodes CDR1 LGHNA and CDR2 YSLEER. This CDR3 is CASSQVSGGGVQYF. The CDR3 bases are TGCGCCAGCAGCCAAGTAAGCGGGGGGGGCGTGCAGTATTTT.

In this sample, this clonotype turned up a few times. V is TRBV5-6 and J is TRBJ2-2; D possibly corresponds to TRBD2 (6 bases). The CDR3 has 13 amino acids. The V end lost 4 bases, the J end lost 6 bases, and 10 bases lay between the germline ends. Germline V gene sequence: CDR1 SGHDT, CDR2 YYEEEE. The chain's CDR3 is CASSKVAAGELFF. The DNA for the CDR3 is TGTGCCAGCAGCAAGGTAGCGGCCGGGGAGCTGTTTTTT. The entire variable domain, with the rest obtained from reference TRBV5-6 and TRBJ2-2, is as follows: DAGVTQSPTHLIKTRGQQVTLRCSPKSGHDTVSWYQQALGQGPQFIFQYYEEEERQRGNFPDRFSGHQFPNYSSELNVNALLLGDSALYLCASSKVAAGELFFGEGSRLTVL.

This chain joins TRBV7-3 and TRBJ1-1, with D tentatively TRBD1 (5 bases). The CDR3 has 17 amino acids. The germline CDR1 and CDR2 sequences are SGHTA and FQGTGA. Trimming removed 5 bases at V and 2 bases at J, with 21 bases between. The CDR3 is CASSPGPLTGANTEAFF. CDR3 nucleotide sequence: TGTGCCAGCAGCCCCGGTCCGTTGACCGGGGCAAACACTGAAGCTTTCTTT.

The V and J genes are TRBV28 and TRBJ2-5, with D uncertain. The CDR3 is made up of 12 amino acids. Germline V CDR1 and CDR2: MDHEN, SYDVKM. V lost 2 bases and J 8 bases, leaving 9 bases between the germline ends. CDR3 region: CASSLQLDTQYF. CDR3 bases: TGTGCCAGCAGTTTACAGTTGGATACCCAGTACTTC.

This clonotype was counted between two and nine times. The chain employs TRBV7-9 and TRBJ2-3; D might be TRBD1 (6 bases). Germline V gene sequence: CDR1 SEHNR, CDR2 FQNEAQ (reference sequence). The CDR3 sequence is 17 residues long. The V end was cut by 5 bases, the J end by 2 bases, with 20 bases between. CDR3 sequence: CASSHPDSDYDTDTQYF. The CDR3 region has the DNA TGTGCCAGCAGCCACCCGGACAGTGATTATGACACAGATACGCAGTATTTT.

J is TRBJ2-5 and V is TRBV7-9, with TRBD1 matching over 7 bases. The DNA end is more similar to TRBJ2-7, so the J call may be wrong. Per the germline V gene, CDR1 is SEHNR and CDR2 is FQNEAQ (reference sequence). This CDR3 spans 16 amino acids. CDR3 residues: CASSSPGRGKSYEQYF. The CDR3, as DNA: TGTGCCAGCAGCTCTCCCGGCAGGGGGAAATCCTACGAGCAGTACTTC.

This chain uses TRBV9 with TRBJ2-3; TRBD2 matches 7 bases. V lost 3 bases to trimming and J lost 6 bases; unmatched junction nucleotides: 10. There are 15 residues in the CDR3. Germline CDR1 is SGDLS and CDR2 is YYNGEE. This CDR3 reads CASSERDRRWDTQYF. Written as DNA, the CDR3 is TGTGCCAGCAGCGAGCGGGACCGGCGGTGGGATACGCAGTATTTT.

This clonotype was counted between two and nine times. The chain combines TRBV11-2 with TRBJ2-7, with 9 bases aligning to TRBD2. This CDR3 comprises 16 residues. The germline V gene encodes CDR1 SGHAT and CDR2 FQNNGV. With V trimmed by 5 bases and J by 4 bases, 12 bases remained unmatched. CDR3 nucleotide sequence: TGTGCCAGCAGCCAAGCCGGTTCTAGCGGGGTGTACGAGCAGTACTTC. It yields the protein CASSQAGSSGVYEQYF.

In the case of this clonotype: It may be a read error: a sequence one base away is much more abundant. The rearrangement joins TRBV20-1 to TRBJ2-4; 8 positions match TRBD1. The CDR3 has 15 amino acids. Germline-derived CDR1 and CDR2 are DFQATT and SNEGSKA (reference sequence). V lost 3 bases, J lost 13 bases, and 17 bases stayed unmatched. The CDR3 loop is CSASKAGGPGSGQYF. The CDR3 DNA is TGCAGTGCTAGTAAGGCAGGGGGCCCGGGAAGCGGGCAGTACTTC.

The chain recombines TRBV29-1 with TRBJ1-2; 9 bases map to TRBD1. V gave up 6 bases and J gave up 3 bases; unmatched junction bases: 8. Germline-derived CDR1 and CDR2 are SQVTM and ANQGSEA. The CDR3 is 14 residues long. For the CDR3, the DNA is TGCAGCGTCGCCGGGGGACAGGGAGACTATGGCTACACCTTC. Translating gives CSVAGGQGDYGYTF.

The J gene is TRBJ2-5, the V gene TRBV6-4; 11 nucleotides align to TRBD2. The germline V gene encodes CDR1 MRHNA and CDR2 SNTAGT. This CDR3 has 14 residues. V dropped 2 bases and J dropped 11; count of bases not matched to a gene: 7. CDR3 sequence (DNA): TGTGCCAGCAGTGACCTAGCGGGGGGAAATCAGCAGTACTTC. As protein: CASSDLAGGNQQYF.

The rearrangement uses TRBV11-2 and TRBJ2-5; no definite D call. Looked up from germline, CDR1 is SGHAT and CDR2 is FQNNGV. The CDR3 sequence is 14 residues long. V lost 0 bases to trimming and J lost 12 bases, with 17 bases between them. CDR3 loop: CASSLDQFGQTKYF. CDR3 nucleotides: TGTGCCAGCAGCTTAGATCAATTCGGCCAAACCAAGTACTTC. The variable domain in full, with the rest retrieved from reference TRBV11-2 and TRBJ2-5, is EAGVAQSPRYKIIEKRQSVAFWCNPISGHATLYWYQQILGQGPKLLIQFQNNGVVDDSQLPKDRFSAERLKGVDSTLKIQPAKLEDSAVYLCASSLDQFGQTKYFGPGTRLLVL.

This chain links TRBV7-2 with TRBJ2-4, with a possible D match to TRBD2 (5 bases). The end of the DNA fits TRBJ2-5 better, so the J call may be wrong. Germline V lookup: CDR1 SGHTA, CDR2 FQGNSA. The CDR3 runs to 14 residues. This chain's CDR3 is CASSLRASGETQYF. DNA for the CDR3: TGTGCCAGCAGCTTACGGGCCAGCGGAGAGACCCAGTACTTC.

This rearrangement joins TRBV6-5 to TRBJ2-5; 8 bases fit TRBD2. CDR1 and CDR2 from the germline V gene are MNHEY and SVGAGI. This CDR3 region has 16 residues. J was trimmed by 2 bases and V by 5 bases; bases with no gene match: 10. CDR3 DNA sequence: TGTGCCAGCAGTACAAGGGGTCGGGGGGGGCAAGAGACCCAGTACTTC. Its protein product is CASSTRGRGGQETQYF.